The entry below gives a single T cell receptor beta chain sequence along with its context. Its antigen is not known. This record comes from a study of response to subunit inactivated influenza vaccine. CDR3 size: 12 residues. Germline V CDR1 and CDR2: MNHEY, SVGEGT. Trimming pared 2 bases from V and 1 base from J, leaving 2 bases between. The study's findings and limits: Authors suggested seasonal influenza vaccinations each recruit few new T cells.

TCRdb itself ran the RT-PCR reads through MiXCR, one entry per CDR3 protein. Here the sample spans 400,000 to 550,000 distinct CDR3 sequences, 25% being singletons. The chain uses TRBV6-2 or TRBV6-3 and TRBJ2-5, with D uncertain. The sequenced sample was CD4+ T cells sorted from PBMCs, obtained more than 4 days after vaccination. The receptor was derived from a man aged 45-65 years who received an inactivated influenza vaccine. The CDR3 DNA follows: TGTGCCAGCAGTTACGCCCAAGAGACCCAGTACTTC. Translation: CASSYAQETQYF.